The 17 T cell receptor beta chains given below trace back to one sample, sequenced in a study of cytomegalovirus exposure and HLA in healthy donors. The PCR contained 60 Vbeta and 13 Jbeta primers. Profiled with immunoSEQ multiplex PCR; TCRdb holds only in-frame clones, not every one. The sample lists about 89,000 clones, around 80% occurring once. Sequencing input: PBMCs. These TCRs come from a man in his thirties or forties in good health and CMV-seronegative.

The rearrangement uses TRBV29-1 and TRBJ2-2, with D maybe TRBD2 (6 bases). The CDR3 runs 16 residues. The V end lost 0 bases, the J end lost 2 bases, and 13 bases lay between the germline ends. Germline CDR1 and CDR2: SQVTM and ANQGSEA. The CDR3 region is CSVEDRRGGNTGELFF. The CDR3 region has the DNA TGCAGCGTTGAAGATAGGAGGGGCGGAAACACCGGGGAGCTGTTTTTT.

This rearrangement joins TRBV6-1 to TRBJ2-5; 11 positions agree with TRBD1. J was trimmed by 5 bases and V by 6 bases; bases with no gene match: 8. The CDR3 is made up of 15 amino acids. Germline V gene sequence: CDR1 MNHNS, CDR2 SASEGT. The CDR3 coding sequence is TGTGCCAGCAGCACGGACAGGGGGCAGCGGGAGACCCAGTACTTC. Translated, it gives CASSTDRGQRETQYF.

This clone was recorded only once. The V and J genes are TRBV28 and TRBJ2-7, with a weak D call TRBD1 (6 bases). Trimming pared 7 bases from V and 0 bases from J, leaving 13 bases between. CDR1 and CDR2 from the germline V gene are MDHEN and SYDVKM. The CDR3 has 14 amino acids. Written as DNA, the CDR3 is TGTGCCAGCATGGGGGCTCCGAGCTCCTACGAGCAGTACTTC. Amino acids: CASMGAPSSYEQYF.

The CDR3 coding sequence is TGTGCCAGCAGCTTGGGGACGACAGGGAATGAAAAACTGTTTTTT. It specifies CASSLGTTGNEKLFF. The chain couples TRBV5-8 to TRBJ1-4; 7 nucleotides match TRBD1. Germline V gene data show CDR1 as SGHTS and CDR2 as YDEGEE. This CDR3 has 15 residues. V trimming: 0 bases; J trimming: 5 bases; junction bases outside the gene matches: 4.

The J gene is TRBJ2-5, the V gene TRBV9; weak D call: TRBD2 (7 bases). CDR3 length: 15 residues. Germline CDR1 reads SGDLS; CDR2 reads YYNGEE. Deletions cut 0 bases from V and 5 bases from J, with 14 bases between. This chain's CDR3 is CASSVVGGGRETQYF. In nucleotides, the CDR3 is TGTGCCAGCAGCGTAGTAGGCGGGGGCCGGGAGACCCAGTACTTC.

This clone was recorded only once. The chain couples TRBV5-1 to TRBJ2-5; TRBD2 is a possible D gene (6 bases). The germline gives CDR1 SGHRS, CDR2 YFSETQ. CDR3 length equals 14 residues. Deletions cut 4 bases from V and 2 bases from J, with 12 bases between. CDR3 amino acids: CASSGRLGQETQYF. DNA of the CDR3: TGCGCCAGCAGCGGACGACTAGGGCAAGAGACCCAGTACTTC.

This chain connects TRBV28 to TRBJ1-1; D call uncertain. V lost 5 bases to trimming and J lost 0 bases, with 22 bases between them. Germline V gene data show CDR1 as MDHEN and CDR2 as SYDVKM. The CDR3 sequence is 18 residues long. The CDR3 bases are TGTGCCAGCAGTCCCATCGCCCCCCACAGCAGCATGAACACTGAAGCTTTCTTT. Its translation: CASSPIAPHSSMNTEAFF.

The chain links TRBV7-9 to TRBJ2-2; TRBD1 agrees at 7 bases. V trimming: 5 bases; J trimming: 6 bases; junction bases outside the gene matches: 9. This CDR3 contains 15 residues. In germline, CDR1 is SEHNR, CDR2 FQNEAQ (reference sequence). Here the CDR3 DNA reads TGTGCCAGCAGCCCCGCGACAGGGCAATCCGGGGAGCTGTTTTTT. It encodes CASSPATGQSGELFF.

V usage is TRBV29-1 and J usage is TRBJ1-2; TRBD1 aligns across 8 bases. Germline loops: CDR1 SQVTM, CDR2 ANQGSEA. This CDR3 region has 13 residues. Unmatched junction bases numbered 4, after V lost 3 bases and J lost 4 bases. CDR3 amino acids: CSVDGTGIYGYTF. DNA for the CDR3: TGCAGCGTTGATGGGACAGGTATCTATGGCTACACCTTC. The full variable domain, in which reference TRBV29-1 and TRBJ1-2 provide the parts outside the CDR3, is SAVISQKPSRDICQRGTSLTIQCQVDSQVTMMFWYRQQPGQSLTLIATANQGSEATYESGFVIDKFPISRPNLTFSTLTVSNMSPEDSSIYLCSVDGTGIYGYTFGSGTRLTVV.

This rearrangement joins TRBV27 to TRBJ1-6, with D unresolved. Germline V CDR1 and CDR2: MNHEY, SMNVEV (reference sequence). V lost 9 bases, J lost 4 bases, and 7 bases lay in between. The CDR3 consists of 12 residues. The CDR3, as DNA: TGTGCCAGTGGGGAGTATAATTCACCCCTCCACTTT. Amino acid sequence: CASGEYNSPLHF.

V and J are TRBV7-2 and TRBJ2-1; 9 bases align to TRBD2. This CDR3 comprises 18 residues. Germline CDR1 reads SGHTA; CDR2 reads FQGNSA. J was trimmed by 7 bases and V by 5 bases; bases with no gene match: 18. The CDR3 DNA follows: TGTGCCAGCAGCCCCGAAGGTGGGCGGGGGGGCCCAGGGAATGAGCAGTTCTTC. Translation gives CASSPEGGRGGPGNEQFF.

This clone has more than one count but fewer than ten. The rearrangement links TRBV6-5 to TRBJ2-2, with D unresolved. Germline V CDR1 and CDR2: MNHEY, SVGAGI. The germline V and J ends were trimmed by 8 bases and 3 bases, with 13 bases remaining between them. The CDR3 is 14 residues long. CDR3 region: CASVPATDTGELFF. Here the CDR3 DNA reads TGTGCCAGCGTACCTGCCACGGACACCGGGGAGCTGTTTTTT.

The chain employs TRBV6-5 and TRBJ2-5; 9 bases match TRBD1. The CDR3 runs to 16 residues. After removal of 0 bases from V and 5 bases from J, the junction contained 7 bases not matched to a gene. CDR1 MNHEY and CDR2 SVGAGI come from the germline V gene. CDR3: CASSYSQGAMAETQYF. The CDR3 DNA is TGTGCCAGCAGTTACTCACAGGGGGCAATGGCGGAGACCCAGTACTTC.

The rearrangement uses TRBV6-5 and TRBJ1-2, with D possibly matching TRBD1 (6 bases). CDR3 length: 15 amino acids. CDR1 and CDR2 (germline): MNHEY, SVGAGI. V was trimmed by 0 bases and J by 5 bases, leaving 13 bases between them. CDR3 protein: CASSYSIRQAYGYTF. For the CDR3, the DNA is TGTGCCAGCAGTTACTCCATAAGACAGGCGTATGGCTACACCTTC.

V and J are TRBV25-1 and TRBJ2-3, with 8 bases lining up with TRBD2. In germline, CDR1 is MGHDK, CDR2 SYGVNS. The CDR3 spans 17 residues. The trim removed 1 base at V and 2 bases at J, leaving 8 bases unmatched. In DNA form, the CDR3 reads TGTGCCAGCAGTGAATCCCGGCAGCGGGGGACCACAGATACGCAGTATTTT. Translated, it gives CASSESRQRGTTDTQYF.

V and J are TRBV7-9 and TRBJ2-3, with 12 bases fitting TRBD2. Per the germline V gene, CDR1 is SEHNR and CDR2 is FQNEAQ (reference sequence). The ends lost 5 bases at V and 5 bases at J; junction bases unmatched: 14. This CDR3 is 18 amino acids long. The DNA of the CDR3 is TGTGCCAGCAGCCTCGAGTTCAGGACTAGCGGGGTAAGAGATACGCAGTATTTT. The encoded protein is CASSLEFRTSGVRDTQYF.

This clone was observed a handful of times. This chain links TRBV29-1 with TRBJ2-3, with TRBD1 identical over 8 bases. CDR1 and CDR2 from the germline V gene are SQVTM and ANQGSEA. J gave up 1 base and V 6 bases, and 6 bases lay outside the gene matches. The CDR3 has 14 residues. The CDR3 nucleotides are TGCAGCGTCAAGGGACAGGTGGGCACAGATACGCAGTATTTT. Translation gives CSVKGQVGTDTQYF.